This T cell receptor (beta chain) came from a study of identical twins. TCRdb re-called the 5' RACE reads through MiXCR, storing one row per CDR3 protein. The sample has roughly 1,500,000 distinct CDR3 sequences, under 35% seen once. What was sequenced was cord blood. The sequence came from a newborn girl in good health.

CDR3 sequence (DNA): TGTGCCAGCGGAACAGGGTGGTCTCCACCCCTCCACTTT. This gives the protein CASGTGWSPPLHF. The chain carries TRBV27 and TRBJ1-6, with TRBD1 as a possible D gene (6 bases). Germline V gene lookup returns CDR1 MNHEY and CDR2 SMNVEV (reference sequence). V gave up 8 bases and J gave up 11 bases, with 16 bases separating them. The length of the CDR3 is 13 residues.